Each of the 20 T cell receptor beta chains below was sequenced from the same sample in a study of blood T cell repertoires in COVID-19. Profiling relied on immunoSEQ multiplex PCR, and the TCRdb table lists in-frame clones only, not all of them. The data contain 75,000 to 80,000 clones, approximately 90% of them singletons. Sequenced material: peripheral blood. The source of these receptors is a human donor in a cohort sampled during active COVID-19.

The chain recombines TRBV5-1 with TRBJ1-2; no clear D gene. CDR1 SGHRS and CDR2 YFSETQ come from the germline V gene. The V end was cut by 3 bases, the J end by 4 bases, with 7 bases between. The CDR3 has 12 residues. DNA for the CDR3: TGCGCCAGCAGCTCCCTCGGCTATGGCTACACCTTC. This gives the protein CASSSLGYGYTF.

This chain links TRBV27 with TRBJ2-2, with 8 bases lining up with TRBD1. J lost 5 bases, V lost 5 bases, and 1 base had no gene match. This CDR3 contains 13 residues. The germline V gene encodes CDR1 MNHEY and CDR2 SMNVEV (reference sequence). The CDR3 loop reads CASSHRGTGELFF. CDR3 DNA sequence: TGTGCCAGCAGTCACAGGGGGACCGGGGAGCTGTTTTTT.

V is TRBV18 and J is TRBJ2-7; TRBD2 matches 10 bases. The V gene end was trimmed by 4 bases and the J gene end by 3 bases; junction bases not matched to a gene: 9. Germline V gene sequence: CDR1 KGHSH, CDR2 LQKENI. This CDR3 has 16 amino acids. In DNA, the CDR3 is TGTGCCAGCTCACTCGCGGGACTAGCGACCAACTACGAGCAGTACTTC. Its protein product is CASSLAGLATNYEQYF.

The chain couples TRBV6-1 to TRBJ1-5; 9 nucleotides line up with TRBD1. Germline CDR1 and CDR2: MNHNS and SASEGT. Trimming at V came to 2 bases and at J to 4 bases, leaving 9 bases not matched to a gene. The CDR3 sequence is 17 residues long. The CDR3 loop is CASSESGTGIWNQPQHF. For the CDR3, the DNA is TGTGCCAGCAGTGAATCCGGGACAGGGATTTGGAATCAGCCCCAGCATTTT.

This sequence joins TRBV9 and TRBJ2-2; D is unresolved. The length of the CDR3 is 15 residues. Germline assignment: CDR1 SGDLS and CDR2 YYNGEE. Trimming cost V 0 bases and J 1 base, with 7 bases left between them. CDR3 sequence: CASSVATGNTGELFF. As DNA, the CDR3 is TGTGCCAGCAGCGTAGCGACGGGGAACACCGGGGAGCTGTTTTTT.

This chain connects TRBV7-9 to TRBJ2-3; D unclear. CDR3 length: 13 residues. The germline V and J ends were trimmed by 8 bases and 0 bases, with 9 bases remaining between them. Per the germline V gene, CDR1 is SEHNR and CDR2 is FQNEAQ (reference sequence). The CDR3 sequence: CASVLASTDTQYF. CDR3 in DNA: TGTGCCAGCGTGCTGGCTAGCACAGATACGCAGTATTTT.

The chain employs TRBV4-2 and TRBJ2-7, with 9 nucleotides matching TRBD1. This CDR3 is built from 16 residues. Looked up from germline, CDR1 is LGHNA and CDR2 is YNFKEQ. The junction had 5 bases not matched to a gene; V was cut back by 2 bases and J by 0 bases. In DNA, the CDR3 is TGTGCCAGCAGCCAAACAACAGGGGGCGGCTCCTACGAGCAGTACTTC. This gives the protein CASSQTTGGGSYEQYF.

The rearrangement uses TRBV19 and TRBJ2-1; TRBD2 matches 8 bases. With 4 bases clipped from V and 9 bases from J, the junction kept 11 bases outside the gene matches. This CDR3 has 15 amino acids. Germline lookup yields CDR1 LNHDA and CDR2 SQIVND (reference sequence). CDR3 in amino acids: CASSTTGTRGSEQFF. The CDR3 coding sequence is TGTGCCAGTAGTACAACCGGGACTAGAGGGAGTGAGCAGTTCTTC.

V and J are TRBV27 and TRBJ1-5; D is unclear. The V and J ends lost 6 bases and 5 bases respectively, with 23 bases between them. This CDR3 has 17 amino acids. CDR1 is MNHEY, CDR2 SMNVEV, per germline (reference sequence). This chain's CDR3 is CASSPASRSRVDQPQHF. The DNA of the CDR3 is TGTGCCAGCAGCCCTGCTTCGAGGAGCCGAGTGGATCAGCCCCAGCATTTT.

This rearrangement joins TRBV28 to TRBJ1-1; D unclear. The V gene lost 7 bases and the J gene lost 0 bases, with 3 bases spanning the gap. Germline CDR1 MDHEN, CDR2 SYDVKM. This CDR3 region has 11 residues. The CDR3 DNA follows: TGTGCCAGCATCATGAACACTGAAGCTTTCTTT. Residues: CASIMNTEAFF.

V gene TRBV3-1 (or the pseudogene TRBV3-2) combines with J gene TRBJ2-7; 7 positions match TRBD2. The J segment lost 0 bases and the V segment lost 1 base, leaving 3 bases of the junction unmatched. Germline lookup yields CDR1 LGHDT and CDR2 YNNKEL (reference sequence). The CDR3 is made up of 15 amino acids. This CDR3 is CASSQASGGSYEQYF. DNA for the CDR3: TGTGCCAGCAGCCAAGCGTCGGGGGGCTCCTACGAGCAGTACTTC.

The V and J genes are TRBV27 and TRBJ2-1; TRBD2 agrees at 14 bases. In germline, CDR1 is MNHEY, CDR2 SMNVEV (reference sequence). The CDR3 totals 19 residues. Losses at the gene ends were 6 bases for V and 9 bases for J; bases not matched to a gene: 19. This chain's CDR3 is CASRPSGSGLAGDRGEQFF. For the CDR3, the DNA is TGTGCCAGCAGACCCTCCGGATCGGGACTAGCGGGGGACCGAGGTGAGCAGTTCTTC.

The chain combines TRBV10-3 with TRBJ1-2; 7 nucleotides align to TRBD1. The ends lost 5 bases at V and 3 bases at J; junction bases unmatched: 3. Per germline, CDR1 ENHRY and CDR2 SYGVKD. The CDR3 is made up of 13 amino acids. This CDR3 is CAISNTGDYGYTF. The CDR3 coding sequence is TGTGCCATCAGTAATACAGGGGACTATGGCTACACCTTC.

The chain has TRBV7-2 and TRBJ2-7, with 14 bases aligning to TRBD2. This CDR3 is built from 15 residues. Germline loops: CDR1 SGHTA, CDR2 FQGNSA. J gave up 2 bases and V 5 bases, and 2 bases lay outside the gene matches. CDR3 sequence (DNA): TGTGCCAGCAGCACGGGACTAGCGGGGGCCTACGAGCAGTACTTC. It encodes CASSTGLAGAYEQYF.

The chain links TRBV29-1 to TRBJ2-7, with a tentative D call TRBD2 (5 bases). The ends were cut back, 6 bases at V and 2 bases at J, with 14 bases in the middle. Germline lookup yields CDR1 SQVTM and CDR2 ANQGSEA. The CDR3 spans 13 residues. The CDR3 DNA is TGCAGCGTGACCCTACTAGTCACCTACGAGCAGTACTTC. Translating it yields CSVTLLVTYEQYF.

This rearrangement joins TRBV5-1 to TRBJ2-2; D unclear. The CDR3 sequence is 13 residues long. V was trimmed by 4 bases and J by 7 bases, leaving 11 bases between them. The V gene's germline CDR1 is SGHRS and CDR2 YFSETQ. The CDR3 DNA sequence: TGCGCCAGCAGCGAGACGCCGGGCGGGGAGCTGTTTTTT. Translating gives CASSETPGGELFF.

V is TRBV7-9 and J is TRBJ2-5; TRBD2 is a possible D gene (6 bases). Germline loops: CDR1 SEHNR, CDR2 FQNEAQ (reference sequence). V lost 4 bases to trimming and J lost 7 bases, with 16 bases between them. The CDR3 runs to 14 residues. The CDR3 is CASSWRDLAGTQYF. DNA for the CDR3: TGTGCCAGCAGCTGGCGGGACCTCGCGGGGACCCAGTACTTC.

The CDR3 reads CDYTPGTGFPDTQYF. CDR3 in DNA: TGTGACTATACGCCAGGGACAGGGTTCCCAGATACGCAGTATTTT. The chain recombines TRBV6-5 with TRBJ2-3, with 9 bases identical to TRBD1. The CDR3 is 15 amino acids. CDR1 and CDR2 (germline): MNHEY, SVGAGI.

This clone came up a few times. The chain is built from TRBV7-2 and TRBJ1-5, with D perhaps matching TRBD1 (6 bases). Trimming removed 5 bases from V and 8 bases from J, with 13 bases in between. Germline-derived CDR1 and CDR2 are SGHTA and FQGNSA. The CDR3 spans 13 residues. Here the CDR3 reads CASSQGFTKPQHF. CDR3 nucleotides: TGTGCCAGCAGCCAGGGGTTCACGAAGCCCCAGCATTTT.

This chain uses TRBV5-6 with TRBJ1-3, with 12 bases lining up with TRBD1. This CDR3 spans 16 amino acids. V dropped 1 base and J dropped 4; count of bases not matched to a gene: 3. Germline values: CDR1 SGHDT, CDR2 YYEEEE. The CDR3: CASSLSGTGGGNTIYF. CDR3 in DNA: TGTGCCAGCAGCTTGAGTGGGACAGGGGGCGGAAACACCATATATTTT.